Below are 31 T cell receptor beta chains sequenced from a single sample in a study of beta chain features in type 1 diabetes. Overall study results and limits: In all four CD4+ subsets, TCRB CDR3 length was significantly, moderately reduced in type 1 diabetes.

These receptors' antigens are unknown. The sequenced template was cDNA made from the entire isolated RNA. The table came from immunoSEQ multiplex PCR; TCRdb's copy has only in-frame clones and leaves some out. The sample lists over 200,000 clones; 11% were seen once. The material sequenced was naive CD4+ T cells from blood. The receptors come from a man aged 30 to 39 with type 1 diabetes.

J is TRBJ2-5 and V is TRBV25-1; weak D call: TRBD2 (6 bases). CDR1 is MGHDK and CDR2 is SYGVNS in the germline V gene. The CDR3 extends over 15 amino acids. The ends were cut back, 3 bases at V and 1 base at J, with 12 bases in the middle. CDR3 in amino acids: CASSDAGGVQETQYF. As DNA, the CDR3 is TGTGCCAGCAGTGATGCTGGCGGGGTCCAAGAGACCCAGTACTTC.

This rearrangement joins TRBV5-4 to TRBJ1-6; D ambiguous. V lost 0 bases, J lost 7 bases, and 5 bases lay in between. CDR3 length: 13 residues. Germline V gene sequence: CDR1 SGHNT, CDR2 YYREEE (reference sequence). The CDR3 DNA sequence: TGTGCCAGCAGCTTGGACGGGAATTCACCCCTCCACTTT. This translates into CASSLDGNSPLHF.

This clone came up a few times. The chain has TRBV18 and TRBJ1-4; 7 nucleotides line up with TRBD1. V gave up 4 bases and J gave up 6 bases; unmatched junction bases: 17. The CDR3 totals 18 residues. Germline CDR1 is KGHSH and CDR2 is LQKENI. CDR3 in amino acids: CASSLLYRGRSGDEKLFF. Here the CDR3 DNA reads TGTGCCAGCTCACTCCTCTACAGGGGCCGCTCAGGCGATGAAAAACTGTTTTTT. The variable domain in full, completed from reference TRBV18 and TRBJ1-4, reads NAGVMQNPRHLVRRRGQEARLRCSPMKGHSHVYWYRQLPEEGLKFMVYLQKENIIDESGMPKERFSAEFPKEGPSILRIQQVVRGDSAAYFCASSLLYRGRSGDEKLFFGSGTQLSVL.

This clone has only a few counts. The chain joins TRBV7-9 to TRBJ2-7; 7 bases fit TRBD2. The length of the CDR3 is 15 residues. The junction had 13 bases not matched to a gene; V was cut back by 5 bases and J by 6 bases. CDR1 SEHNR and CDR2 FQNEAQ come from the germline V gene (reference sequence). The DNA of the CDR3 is TGTGCCAGCAGCCCGAGTCGATCGGCGGGGGTCGAGCAGTACTTC. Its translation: CASSPSRSAGVEQYF.

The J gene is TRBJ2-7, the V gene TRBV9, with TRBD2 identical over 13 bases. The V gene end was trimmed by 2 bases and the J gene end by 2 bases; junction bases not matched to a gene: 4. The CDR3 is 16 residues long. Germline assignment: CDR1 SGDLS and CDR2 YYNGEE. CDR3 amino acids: CASSVSGTSGAYEQYF. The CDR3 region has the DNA TGTGCCAGCAGCGTTTCAGGGACTAGCGGGGCCTACGAGCAGTACTTC. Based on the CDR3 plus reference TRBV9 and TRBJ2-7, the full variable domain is DSGVTQTPKHLITATGQRVTLRCSPRSGDLSVYWYQQSLDQGLQFLIQYYNGEERAKGNILERFSAQQFPDLHSELNLSSLELGDSALYFCASSVSGTSGAYEQYFGPGTRLTVT.

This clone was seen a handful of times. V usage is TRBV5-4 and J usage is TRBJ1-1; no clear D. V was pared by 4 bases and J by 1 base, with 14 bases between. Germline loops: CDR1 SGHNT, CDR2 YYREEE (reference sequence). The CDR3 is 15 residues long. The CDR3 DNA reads TGTGCCAGCAGCATACCACTCTCCGGGAACACTGAAGCTTTCTTT. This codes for CASSIPLSGNTEAFF.

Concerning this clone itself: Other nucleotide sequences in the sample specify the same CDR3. This CDR3 is CASRDRGYEQYF. In nucleotides, the CDR3 is TGTGCCAGCAGGGACAGGGGATACGAGCAGTACTTC. The J gene is TRBJ2-7, the V gene TRBV2, with 9 bases matching TRBD1. The V gene's germline CDR1 is SNHLY and CDR2 FYNNEI. The CDR3 length is 12 residues. V lost 6 bases, J lost 4 bases, and 1 base stayed unmatched. The full variable domain, with the rest looked up from reference TRBV2 and TRBJ2-7, is EPEVTQTPSHQVTQMGQEVILRCVPISNHLYFYWYRQILGQKVEFLVSFYNNEISEKSEIFDDQFSVERPDGSNFTLKIRSTKLEDSAMYFCASRDRGYEQYFGPGTRLTVT.

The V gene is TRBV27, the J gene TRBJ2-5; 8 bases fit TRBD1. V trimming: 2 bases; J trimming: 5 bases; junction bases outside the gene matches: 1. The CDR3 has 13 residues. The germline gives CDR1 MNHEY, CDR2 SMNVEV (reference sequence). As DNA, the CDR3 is TGTGCCAGCAGTTTACGGGACAGGGAGACCCAGTACTTC. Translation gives CASSLRDRETQYF.

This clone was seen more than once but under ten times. CDR3 in amino acids: CAWSVENEQFF. The CDR3 DNA sequence: TGTGCCTGGAGTGTCGAGAATGAGCAGTTCTTC. The V call is TRBV30, the J call TRBJ2-1; no firm D call. V dropped 0 bases and J dropped 7 bases, with 4 bases sitting between them. The CDR3 extends over 11 amino acids. CDR1 and CDR2 (germline): GTSNPN, SVGIG (reference sequence).

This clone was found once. CDR3 DNA sequence: TGTGCCAGCAGTCCTTATAGCGGGGGAGGCACAGATACGCAGTATTTT. As protein: CASSPYSGGGTDTQYF. J is TRBJ2-3 and V is TRBV6-6; TRBD2 matches at 9 bases. Germline assignment: CDR1 MNHNY and CDR2 SVGAGI (reference sequence). The CDR3 totals 16 residues. Trimming removed 5 bases from V and 1 base from J; junction bases left unmatched: 7.

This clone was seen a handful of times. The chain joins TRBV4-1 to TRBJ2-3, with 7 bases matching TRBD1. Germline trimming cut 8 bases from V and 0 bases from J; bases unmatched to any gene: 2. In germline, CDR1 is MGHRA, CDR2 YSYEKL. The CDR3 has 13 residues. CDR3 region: CASGTASTDTQYF. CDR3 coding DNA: TGCGCCAGCGGGACAGCTAGCACAGATACGCAGTATTTT.

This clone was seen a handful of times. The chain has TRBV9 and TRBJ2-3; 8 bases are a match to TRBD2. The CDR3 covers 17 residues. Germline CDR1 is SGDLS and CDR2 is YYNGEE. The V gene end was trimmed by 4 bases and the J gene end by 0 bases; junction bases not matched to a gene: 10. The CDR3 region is CASSFRTSSASTDTQYF. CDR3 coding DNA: TGTGCCAGCAGCTTCCGGACTAGCTCGGCAAGCACAGATACGCAGTATTTT.

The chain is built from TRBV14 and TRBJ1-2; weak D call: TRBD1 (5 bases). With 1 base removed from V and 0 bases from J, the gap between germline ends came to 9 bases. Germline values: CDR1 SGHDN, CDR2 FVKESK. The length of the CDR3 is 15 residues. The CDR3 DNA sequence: TGTGCCAGCAGCCAAGTCGGGGGATCTAACTATGGCTACACCTTC. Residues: CASSQVGGSNYGYTF.

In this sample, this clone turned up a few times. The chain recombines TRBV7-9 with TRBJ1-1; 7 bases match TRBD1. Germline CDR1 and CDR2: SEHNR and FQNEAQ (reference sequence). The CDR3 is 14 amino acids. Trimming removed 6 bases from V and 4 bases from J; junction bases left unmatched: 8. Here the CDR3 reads CASRAVAGGTEAFF. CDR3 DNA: TGTGCCAGCAGGGCCGTGGCAGGGGGCACTGAAGCTTTCTTT.

The CDR3 DNA follows: TGTGCCAGCAGCTTAGTAGCGGGGGGACAGGGAGATACGCAGTATTTT. Protein: CASSLVAGGQGDTQYF. This chain connects TRBV7-8 to TRBJ2-3; possibly TRBD2 for D (10 bases). The CDR3 has 16 amino acids. Germline V CDR1 and CDR2: SGHVS, FQNEAQ. The V end was cut by 1 base, the J end by 5 bases, with 16 bases between. Looking up the rest from reference TRBV7-8 and TRBJ2-3 gives the full variable domain: GAGVSQSPRYKVAKRGQDVALRCDPISGHVSLFWYQQALGQGPEFLTYFQNEAQLDKSGLPSDRFFAERPEGSVSTLKIQRTQQEDSAVYLCASSLVAGGQGDTQYFGPGTRLTVL.

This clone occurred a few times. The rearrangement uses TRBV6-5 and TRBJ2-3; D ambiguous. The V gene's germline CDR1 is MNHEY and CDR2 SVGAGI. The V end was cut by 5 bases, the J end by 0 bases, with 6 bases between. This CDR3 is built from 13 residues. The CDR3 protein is CASSLTSTDTQYF. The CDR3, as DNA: TGTGCCAGCAGTCTGACAAGCACAGATACGCAGTATTTT.

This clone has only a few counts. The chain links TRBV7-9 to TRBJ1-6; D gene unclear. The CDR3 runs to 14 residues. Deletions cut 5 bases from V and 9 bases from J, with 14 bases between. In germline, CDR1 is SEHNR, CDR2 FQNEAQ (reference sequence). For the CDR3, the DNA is TGTGCCAGCAGCCCAGAGAGAGAGCGTTCACCCCTCCACTTT. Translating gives CASSPERERSPLHF.

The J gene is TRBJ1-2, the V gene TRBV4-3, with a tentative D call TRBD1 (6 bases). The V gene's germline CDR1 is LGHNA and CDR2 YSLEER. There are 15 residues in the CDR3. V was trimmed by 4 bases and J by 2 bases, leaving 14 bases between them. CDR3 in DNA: TGCGCCAGCAGCCCTTACTTTCAGGGGAACTATGGCTACACCTTC. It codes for CASSPYFQGNYGYTF.

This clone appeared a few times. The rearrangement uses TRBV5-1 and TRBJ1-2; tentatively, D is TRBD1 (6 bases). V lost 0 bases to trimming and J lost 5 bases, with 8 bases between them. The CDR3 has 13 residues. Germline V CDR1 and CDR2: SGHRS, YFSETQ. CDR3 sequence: CASSLGQDYGYTF. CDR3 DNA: TGCGCCAGCAGCTTGGGACAGGATTATGGCTACACCTTC.

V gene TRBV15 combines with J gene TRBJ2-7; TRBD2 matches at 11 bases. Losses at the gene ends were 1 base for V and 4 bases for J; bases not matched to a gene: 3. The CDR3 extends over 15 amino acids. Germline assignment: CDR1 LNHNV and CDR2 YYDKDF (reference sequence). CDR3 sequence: CATSRGGTSGYEQYF. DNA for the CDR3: TGTGCCACCAGCAGAGGTGGGACTAGCGGATACGAGCAGTACTTC.

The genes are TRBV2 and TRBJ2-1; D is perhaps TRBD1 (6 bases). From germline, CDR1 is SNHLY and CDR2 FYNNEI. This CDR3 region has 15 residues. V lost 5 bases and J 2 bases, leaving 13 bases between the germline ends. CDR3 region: CASSYREVTYNEQFF. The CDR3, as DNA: TGTGCCAGCAGTTACAGGGAAGTTACCTACAATGAGCAGTTCTTC.

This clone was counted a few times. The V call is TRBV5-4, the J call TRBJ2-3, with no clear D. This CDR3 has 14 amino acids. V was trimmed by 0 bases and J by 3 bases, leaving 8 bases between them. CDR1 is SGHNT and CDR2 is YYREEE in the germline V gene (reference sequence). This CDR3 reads CASSLGLGTDTQYF. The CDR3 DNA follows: TGTGCCAGCAGCTTGGGTCTCGGGACAGATACGCAGTATTTT.

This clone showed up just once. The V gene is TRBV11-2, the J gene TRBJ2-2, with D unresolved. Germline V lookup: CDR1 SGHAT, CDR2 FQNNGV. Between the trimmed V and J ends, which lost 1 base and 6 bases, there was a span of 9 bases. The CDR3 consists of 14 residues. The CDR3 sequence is CASSLVPVAGELFF. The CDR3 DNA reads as TGTGCCAGCAGCTTAGTCCCAGTGGCCGGGGAGCTGTTTTTT.

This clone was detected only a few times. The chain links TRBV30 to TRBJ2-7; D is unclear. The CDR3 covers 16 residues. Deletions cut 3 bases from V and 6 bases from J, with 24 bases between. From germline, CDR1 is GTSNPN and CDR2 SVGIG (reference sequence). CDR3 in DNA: TGTGCCTGGAGCCAACCTATACGGGTTCCCCCTTTCGAGCAGTACTTC. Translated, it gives CAWSQPIRVPPFEQYF.

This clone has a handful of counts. CDR3 sequence: CASNQISGANVLTF. The CDR3 DNA follows: TGTGCCAGTAATCAGATCTCTGGGGCCAACGTCCTGACTTTC. V and J are TRBV19 and TRBJ2-6, with D unresolved. Germline V gives CDR1 LNHDA, CDR2 SQIVND (reference sequence). The CDR3 sequence is 14 residues long. V was trimmed by 7 bases and J by 0 bases, leaving 7 bases between them.

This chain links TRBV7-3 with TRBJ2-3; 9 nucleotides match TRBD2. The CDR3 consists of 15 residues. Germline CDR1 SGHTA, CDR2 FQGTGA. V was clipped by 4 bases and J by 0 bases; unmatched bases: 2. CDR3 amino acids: CASSWSGGSTDTQYF. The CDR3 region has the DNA TGTGCCAGCAGCTGGAGCGGGGGGAGCACAGATACGCAGTATTTT. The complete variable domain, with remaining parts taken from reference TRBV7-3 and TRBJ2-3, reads GAGVSQTPSNKVTEKGKYVELRCDPISGHTALYWYRQSLGQGPEFLIYFQGTGAADDSGLPNDRFFAVRPEGSVSTLKIQRTERGDSAVYLCASSWSGGSTDTQYFGPGTRLTVL.

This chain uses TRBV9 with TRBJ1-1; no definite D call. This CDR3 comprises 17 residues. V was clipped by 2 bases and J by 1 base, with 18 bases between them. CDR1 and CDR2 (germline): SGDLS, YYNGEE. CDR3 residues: CASSVNPPGMGNTEAFF. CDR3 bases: TGTGCCAGCAGCGTTAATCCCCCGGGAATGGGGAACACTGAAGCTTTCTTT.

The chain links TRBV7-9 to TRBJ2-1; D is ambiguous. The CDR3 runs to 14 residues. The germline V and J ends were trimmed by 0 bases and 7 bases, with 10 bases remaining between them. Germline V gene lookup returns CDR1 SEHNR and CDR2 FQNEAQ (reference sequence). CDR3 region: CASSLARNLNEQFF. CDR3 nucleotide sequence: TGTGCCAGCAGCTTAGCGCGAAACCTTAATGAGCAGTTCTTC.

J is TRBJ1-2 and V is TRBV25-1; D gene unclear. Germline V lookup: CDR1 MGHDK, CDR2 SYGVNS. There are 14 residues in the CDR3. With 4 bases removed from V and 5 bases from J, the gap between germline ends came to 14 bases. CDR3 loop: CASSGSTGRYGYTF. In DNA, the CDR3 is TGTGCCAGCAGTGGGTCAACGGGAAGATATGGCTACACCTTC.

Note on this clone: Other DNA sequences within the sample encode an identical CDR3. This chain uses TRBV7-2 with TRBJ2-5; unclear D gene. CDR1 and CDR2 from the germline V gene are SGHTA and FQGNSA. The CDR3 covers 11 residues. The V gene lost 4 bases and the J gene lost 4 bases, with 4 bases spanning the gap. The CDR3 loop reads CASSSVETQYF. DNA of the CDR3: TGTGCCAGCAGCTCCGTAGAGACCCAGTACTTC.

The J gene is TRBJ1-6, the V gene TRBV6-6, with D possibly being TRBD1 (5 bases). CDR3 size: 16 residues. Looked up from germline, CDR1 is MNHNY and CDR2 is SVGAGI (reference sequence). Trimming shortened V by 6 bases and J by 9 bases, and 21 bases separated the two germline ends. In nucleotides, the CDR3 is TGTGCCAGCAGGCGCGGGGGAACAGAGGTGGGTTCACCCCTCCACTTT. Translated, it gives CASRRGGTEVGSPLHF.